This T cell receptor (beta chain) is from a study of regulatory T cells in long-lasting Graves disease. There are a few counts of this clonotype. The time point was: newly diagnosed GD, antithyroid drugs for less than 3 months. There was RNA extracted from PBMCs, and the TCR library was made from it. With V trimmed by 6 bases and J by 10 bases, 15 bases remained unmatched. The germline V gene has CDR1 MNHNS and CDR2 SASEGT. The CDR3 runs to 16 residues. Arm-PCR of CDR3 regions and iRepertoire HTBI primers were the basis on which TCR beta libraries were built. MiXCR was run by TCRdb on the multiplex PCR reads, yielding one entry per CDR3 protein. The data hold 250,000 or so distinct CDR3 sequences, with 20% to 25% observed a single time.

Specimen: peripheral blood mononuclear cells (PBMCs), collected at new diagnosis, from a patient treated with antithyroid drugs. The sequence came from a female donor with Graves disease. The chain is built from TRBV6-1 and TRBJ2-1; 10 bases match TRBD2. The CDR3 sequence: CASRGNEREGHGEQFF. The CDR3, as DNA: TGTGCCAGCAGGGGGAATGAGCGGGAGGGCCATGGGGAGCAGTTCTTC.